These 8 T cell receptor beta chains were sequenced from one sample in a study of tumour-infiltrating T cells in Burkitt lymphoma. Assay: immunoSEQ multiplex PCR; the TCRdb copy retains only in-frame clones and omits some. The sample comprises about 7,100 clones, approximately 18% of which are singletons, and just over 3% rests with the top ten. The sequenced sample consisted of tumor tissue. These receptors were taken from a human donor with diffuse large B-cell lymphoma.

V gene TRBV7-2 combines with J gene TRBJ2-3, with 15 nucleotides matching TRBD2. The CDR3 contains 17 residues. V shed 4 bases and J 4 bases; nucleotides not matched to a gene: 6. Looked up from germline, CDR1 is SGHTA and CDR2 is FQGNSA. The CDR3 sequence: CASSSRTSGRGADTQYF. The CDR3 DNA reads TGTGCCAGCAGCTCCCGGACTAGCGGGAGGGGGGCAGATACGCAGTATTTT.

This chain joins TRBV6-6 and TRBJ2-1, with unresolved D. Germline V gene sequence: CDR1 MNHNY, CDR2 SVGAGI (reference sequence). Deletions cut 6 bases from V and 9 bases from J, with 12 bases between. The CDR3 is 12 residues long. CDR3 sequence reads: CASSRALGEQFF. CDR3 DNA sequence: TGTGCCAGCAGCCGTGCTTTGGGTGAGCAGTTCTTC.

This clone appeared a few times. This rearrangement joins TRBV7-8 to TRBJ1-4; D not resolved. Trimming shortened V by 1 base and J by 1 base, and 10 bases separated the two germline ends. The CDR3 totals 16 residues. Germline V lookup: CDR1 SGHVS, CDR2 FQNEAQ. For the CDR3, the DNA is TGTGCCAGCAGCTTAGATTGGACGGGAACTAATGAAAAACTGTTTTTT. Its protein product is CASSLDWTGTNEKLFF.

This clone was counted a few times. Distinct nucleotide sequences in the sample also encode this CDR3. The rearrangement links TRBV10-1 to TRBJ2-5; D is perhaps TRBD1 (6 bases). The CDR3 is made up of 13 amino acids. The ends were cut back, 2 bases at V and 5 bases at J, with 9 bases in the middle. Germline CDR1 WNHNN, CDR2 SYGVQD (reference sequence). The CDR3 spells CASSEGGAETQYF. For the CDR3, the DNA is TGCGCCAGCAGTGAGGGGGGCGCGGAGACCCAGTACTTC.

This clone was detected only a few times. This chain joins TRBV19 and TRBJ2-7, with 9 bases that match TRBD1. Germline CDR1 reads LNHDA; CDR2 reads SQIVND (reference sequence). The CDR3 sequence is 14 residues long. V lost 5 bases to trimming and J lost 2 bases; unmatched junction nucleotides: 4. Here the CDR3 reads CASSLRDRAYEQYF. In DNA form, the CDR3 reads TGTGCCAGTAGTCTGAGGGACAGGGCCTACGAGCAGTACTTC.

The sample holds one count of this clone. The genes are TRBV7-6 and TRBJ2-7, with TRBD1 matching 8 bases. This CDR3 has 16 amino acids. Germline-derived CDR1 and CDR2 are SGHVS and FNYEAQ. With 1 base clipped from V and 0 bases from J, the junction kept 5 bases outside the gene matches. The CDR3 DNA reads TGTGCCAGCAGCTTAGGGGACAGGCCGAGCTCCTACGAGCAGTACTTC. As protein: CASSLGDRPSSYEQYF.

V gene TRBV6-5 combines with J gene TRBJ2-3, with D possibly called TRBD1 or TRBD2 (5 bases each). The V gene's germline CDR1 is MNHEY and CDR2 SVGAGI. The CDR3 contains 13 residues. The germline V and J ends were trimmed by 6 bases and 0 bases, with 7 bases remaining between them. The CDR3 here is CASRGTSTDTQYF. The CDR3 bases are TGTGCCAGCAGAGGGACCAGCACAGATACGCAGTATTTT.

The rearrangement uses TRBV6-1 and TRBJ2-1, with 9 positions matching TRBD2. V was clipped by 0 bases and J by 7 bases; unmatched bases: 10. The CDR3 consists of 17 residues. CDR1 and CDR2 (germline): MNHNS, SASEGT. The CDR3 loop reads CASSEAVGLAPWNEQFF. The CDR3 nucleotides read TGTGCCAGCAGTGAAGCGGTAGGACTAGCGCCATGGAATGAGCAGTTCTTC.